This T cell receptor (beta chain) was sequenced for a study of T cell repertoires in cytomegalovirus infection. In its sample, this clonotype was seen many times. The antigen is not known. V lost 1 base and J 4 bases, leaving 11 bases between the germline ends. This CDR3 region has 15 residues. CDR1 and CDR2 (germline): SGHVS, FQNEAQ. Each CDR3 protein is one row after TCRdb ran MiXCR on the reads. This sample has about 830,000 distinct CDR3 sequences, with approximately 30% found just once. The material was cultured CD8+ T cells from PBMCs, obtained from culture after CMV antigen stimulation. The rearrangement joins TRBV7-8 to TRBJ2-1, with D unresolved. The receptor was derived from a human donor in good health (CMV status not recorded). Some clones in this sample may be carry-over from other donors' samples. As DNA, the CDR3 is TGTGCCAGCAGCTTAGGGGCATACCTTTACAATGAGCAGTTCTTC. Protein sequence: CASSLGAYLYNEQFF.